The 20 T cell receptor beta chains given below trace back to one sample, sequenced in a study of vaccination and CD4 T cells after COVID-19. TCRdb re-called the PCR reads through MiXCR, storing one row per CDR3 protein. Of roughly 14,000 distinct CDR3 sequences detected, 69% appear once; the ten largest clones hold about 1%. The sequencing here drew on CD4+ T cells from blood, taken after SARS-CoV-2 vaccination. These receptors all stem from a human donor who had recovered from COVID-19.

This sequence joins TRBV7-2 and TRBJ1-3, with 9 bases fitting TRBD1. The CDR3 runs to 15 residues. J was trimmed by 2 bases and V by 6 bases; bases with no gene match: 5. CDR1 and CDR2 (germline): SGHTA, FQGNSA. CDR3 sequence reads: CASSSTGGTGNTIYF. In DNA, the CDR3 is TGTGCCAGCAGTTCTACAGGGGGCACTGGAAACACCATATATTTT. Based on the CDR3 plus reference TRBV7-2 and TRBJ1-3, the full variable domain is GAGVSQSPSNKVTEKGKDVELRCDPISGHTALYWYRQSLGQGLEFLIYFQGNSAPDKSGLPSDRFSAERTGGSVSTLTIQRTQQEDSAVYLCASSSTGGTGNTIYFGEGSWLTVV.

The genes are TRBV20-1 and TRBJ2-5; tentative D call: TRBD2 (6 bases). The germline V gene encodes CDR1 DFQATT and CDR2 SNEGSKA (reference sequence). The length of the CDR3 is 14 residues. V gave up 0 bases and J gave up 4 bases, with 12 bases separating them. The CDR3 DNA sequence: TGCAGTGCTAGAGATGTTTCGGGAGCAGAGACCCAGTACTTC. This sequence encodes CSARDVSGAETQYF.

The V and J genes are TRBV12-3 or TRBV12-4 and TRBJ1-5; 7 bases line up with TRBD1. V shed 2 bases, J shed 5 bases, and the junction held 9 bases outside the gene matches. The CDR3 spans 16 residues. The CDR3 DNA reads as TGTGCCAGCAGTTTACTCGACAGGGTGGCTGATCAGCCCCAGCATTTT. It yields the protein CASSLLDRVADQPQHF.

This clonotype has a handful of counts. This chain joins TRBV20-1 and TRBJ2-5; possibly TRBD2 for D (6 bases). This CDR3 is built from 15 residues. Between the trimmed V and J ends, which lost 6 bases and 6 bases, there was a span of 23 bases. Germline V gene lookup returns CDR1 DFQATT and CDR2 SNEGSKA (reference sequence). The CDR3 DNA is TGCAGTGCCCCTTTCAGGGCCCGGGAGTCGAAGACCCAGTACTTC. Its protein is CSAPFRARESKTQYF.

For the CDR3, the DNA is TGTGCCAGCAGCTTAGATAGCGGTTCTACAGATACGCAGTATTTT. Translated: CASSLDSGSTDTQYF. The V gene is TRBV11-2, the J gene TRBJ2-3, with D possibly being TRBD2 (6 bases). Germline V gives CDR1 SGHAT, CDR2 FQNNGV. This CDR3 has 15 amino acids. Trimming took off 0 bases at V and 3 bases at J, with 10 bases between the two ends.

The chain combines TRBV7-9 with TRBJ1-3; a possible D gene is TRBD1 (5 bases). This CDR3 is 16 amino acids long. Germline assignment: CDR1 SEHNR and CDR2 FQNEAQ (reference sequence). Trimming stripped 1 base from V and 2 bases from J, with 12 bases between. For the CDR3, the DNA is TGTGCCAGCAGCTTAGGTGGGGGATCAACTGGAAACACCATATATTTT. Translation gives CASSLGGGSTGNTIYF.

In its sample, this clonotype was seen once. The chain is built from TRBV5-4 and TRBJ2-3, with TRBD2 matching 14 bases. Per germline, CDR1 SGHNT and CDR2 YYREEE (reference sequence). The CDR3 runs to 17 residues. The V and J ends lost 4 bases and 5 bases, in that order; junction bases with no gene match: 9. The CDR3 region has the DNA TGTGCCAGCAGCGCGGAGACTAGCGGGAGGGGGGTAGATACGCAGTATTTT. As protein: CASSAETSGRGVDTQYF.

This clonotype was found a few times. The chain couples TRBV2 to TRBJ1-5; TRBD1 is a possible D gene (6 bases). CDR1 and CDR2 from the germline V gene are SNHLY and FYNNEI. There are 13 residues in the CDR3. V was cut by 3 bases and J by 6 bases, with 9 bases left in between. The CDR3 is CASSDVGAQPQHF. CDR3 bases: TGTGCCAGCAGTGACGTGGGGGCTCAGCCCCAGCATTTT.

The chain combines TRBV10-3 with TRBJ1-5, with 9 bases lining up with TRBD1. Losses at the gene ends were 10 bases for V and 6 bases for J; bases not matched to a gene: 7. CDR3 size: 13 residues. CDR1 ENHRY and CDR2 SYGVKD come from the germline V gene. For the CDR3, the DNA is TGTGCCACGGGACAGGGCTTGAGTCAGCCCCAGCATTTT. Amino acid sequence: CATGQGLSQPQHF.

This chain's CDR3 is CASSRYDFEAFF. CDR3 sequence (DNA): TGTGCCAGCAGTAGGTACGACTTTGAAGCTTTCTTT. The chain recombines TRBV12-3 or TRBV12-4 with TRBJ1-1; no definite D call. The V end lost 5 bases, the J end lost 7 bases, and 11 bases lay between the germline ends. CDR3 length: 12 amino acids.

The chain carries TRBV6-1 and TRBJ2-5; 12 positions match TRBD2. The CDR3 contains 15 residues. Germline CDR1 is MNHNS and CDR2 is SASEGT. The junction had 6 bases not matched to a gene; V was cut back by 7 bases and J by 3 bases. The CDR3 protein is CASTSGRADKETQYF. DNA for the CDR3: TGTGCCAGCACTAGCGGGAGGGCCGATAAAGAGACCCAGTACTTC.

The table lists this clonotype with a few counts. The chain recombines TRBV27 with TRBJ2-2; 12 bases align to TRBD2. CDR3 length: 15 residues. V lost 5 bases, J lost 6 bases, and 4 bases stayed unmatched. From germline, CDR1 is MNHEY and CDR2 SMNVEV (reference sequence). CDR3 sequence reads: CASSTRLAGAGELFF. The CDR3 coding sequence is TGTGCCAGCAGTACCCGACTAGCGGGGGCCGGGGAGCTGTTTTTT.

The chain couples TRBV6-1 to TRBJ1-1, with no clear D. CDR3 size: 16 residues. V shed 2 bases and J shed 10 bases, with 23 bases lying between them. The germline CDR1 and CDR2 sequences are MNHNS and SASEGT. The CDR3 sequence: CASSEFVRSRSFGAFF. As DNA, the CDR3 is TGTGCCAGCAGTGAATTCGTACGGTCCCGGAGCTTCGGAGCTTTCTTT.

The chain's CDR3 is CATRDRHSNQPQHF. CDR3 DNA: TGTGCCACCAGAGACAGGCATAGCAATCAGCCCCAGCATTTT. J is TRBJ1-5 and V is TRBV24-1; D is perhaps TRBD1 (6 bases). Germline assignment: CDR1 KGHDR and CDR2 SFDVKD. This CDR3 is 14 amino acids long. Trimming took off 7 bases at V and 0 bases at J, with 9 bases between the two ends.

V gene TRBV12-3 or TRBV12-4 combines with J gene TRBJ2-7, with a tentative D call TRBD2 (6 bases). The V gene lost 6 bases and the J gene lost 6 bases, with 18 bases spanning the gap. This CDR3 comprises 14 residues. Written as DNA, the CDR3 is TGTGCCAGCAGAATGGGACTCCAGGTTTCCGAGCAGTACTTC. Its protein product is CASRMGLQVSEQYF.

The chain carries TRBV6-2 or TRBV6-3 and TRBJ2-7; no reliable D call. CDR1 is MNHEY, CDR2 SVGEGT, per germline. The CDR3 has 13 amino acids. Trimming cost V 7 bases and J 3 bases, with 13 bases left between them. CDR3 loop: CASMLSVSYEQYF. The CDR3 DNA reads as TGTGCCAGCATGCTGAGTGTGAGCTACGAGCAGTACTTC.

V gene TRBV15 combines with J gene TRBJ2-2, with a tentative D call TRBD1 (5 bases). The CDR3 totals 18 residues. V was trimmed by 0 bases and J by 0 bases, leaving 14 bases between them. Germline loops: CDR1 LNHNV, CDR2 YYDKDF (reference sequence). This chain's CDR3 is CATSRDRTLPPNTGELFF. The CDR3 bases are TGTGCCACCAGCAGAGATAGGACATTACCACCGAACACCGGGGAGCTGTTTTTT.

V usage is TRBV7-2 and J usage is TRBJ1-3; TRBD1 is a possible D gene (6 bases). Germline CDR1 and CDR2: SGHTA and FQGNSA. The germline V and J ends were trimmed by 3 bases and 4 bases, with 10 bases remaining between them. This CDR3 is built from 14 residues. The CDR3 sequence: CASSLDRSGNTIYF. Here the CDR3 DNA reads TGTGCCAGCAGCTTGGACAGATCAGGAAACACCATATATTTT.

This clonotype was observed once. The CDR3: CASSQRGGVDSGANVLTF. DNA of the CDR3: TGTGCCAGCAGCCAGAGGGGAGGGGTGGACTCTGGGGCCAACGTCCTGACTTTC. This sequence joins TRBV5-4 and TRBJ2-6; the match to TRBD2 covers 7 bases. Germline values: CDR1 SGHNT, CDR2 YYREEE (reference sequence). This CDR3 contains 18 residues. V lost 4 bases, J lost 0 bases, and 10 bases stayed unmatched. The variable domain in full, completed from reference TRBV5-4 and TRBJ2-6, reads ETGVTQSPTHLIKTRGQQVTLRCSSQSGHNTVSWYQQALGQGPQFIFQYYREEENGRGNFPPRFSGLQFPNYSSELNVNALELDDSALYLCASSQRGGVDSGANVLTFGAGSRLTVL.

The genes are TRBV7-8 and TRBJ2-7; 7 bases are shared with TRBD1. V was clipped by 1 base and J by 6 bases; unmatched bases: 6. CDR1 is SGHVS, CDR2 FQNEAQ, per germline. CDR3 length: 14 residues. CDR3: CASSLVGRGTEQYF. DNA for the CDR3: TGTGCCAGCAGCTTAGTGGGCAGGGGGACCGAGCAGTACTTC.